These 7 T cell receptor beta chains share one sample of origin, sequenced in a study of cytomegalovirus exposure and HLA in healthy donors. Primers for the PCR totalled 60 Vbeta and 13 Jbeta. The method was immunoSEQ multiplex PCR; TCRdb's version includes in-frame clones alone and lacks a portion of them. The sample gives 140,000 to 150,000 clones, 70% to 80% of which show up once; approximately 2% is in the top ten. What was sequenced was PBMCs. Receptor source: a woman in her fifties or sixties in good health and CMV-seropositive.

This chain connects TRBV6-1 to TRBJ1-5; D perhaps matches TRBD1 (5 bases). Trimming took 5 bases from V and 5 from J, leaving 10 bases between them. Germline CDR1 and CDR2: MNHNS and SASEGT. The CDR3 runs to 13 residues. CDR3 residues: CASSNGGDQPQHF. The CDR3, as DNA: TGTGCCAGCAGTAACGGGGGAGATCAGCCCCAGCATTTT.

The chain recombines TRBV6-5 with TRBJ1-2; 10 positions match TRBD1. Germline V gives CDR1 MNHEY, CDR2 SVGAGI. V trimming: 3 bases; J trimming: 4 bases; junction bases outside the gene matches: 2. This CDR3 spans 14 amino acids. The CDR3: CASSYGQGGYGYTF. CDR3 nucleotides: TGTGCCAGCAGTTATGGACAGGGGGGCTATGGCTACACCTTC.

The rearrangement joins TRBV5-6 to TRBJ2-5; TRBD1 agrees at 9 bases. The CDR3 covers 13 residues. Per the germline V gene, CDR1 is SGHDT and CDR2 is YYEEEE. The V and J ends lost 6 bases and 1 base, in that order; junction bases with no gene match: 1. DNA for the CDR3: TGTGCCAGCAAGACAGGGGGCCAAGAGACCCAGTACTTC. It specifies CASKTGGQETQYF.

This clone was seen only a few times. The gene calls are TRBV4-1 and TRBJ2-7; 8 nucleotides match TRBD2. V shed 3 bases and J 0 bases; nucleotides not matched to a gene: 4. Germline V gene sequence: CDR1 MGHRA, CDR2 YSYEKL. The CDR3 consists of 15 residues. The CDR3 region is CASSQVAGSSYEQYF. DNA of the CDR3: TGCGCCAGCAGCCAGGTAGCGGGGAGCTCCTACGAGCAGTACTTC.

The J gene is TRBJ1-1, the V gene TRBV29-1, with D perhaps TRBD1 (6 bases). CDR1 and CDR2 from the germline V gene are SQVTM and ANQGSEA. Trimming shortened V by 0 bases and J by 4 bases, and 12 bases separated the two germline ends. CDR3 length: 14 amino acids. The CDR3 DNA reads TGCAGCGTTGAAGAGGGGGCGATCGCCACTGAAGCTTTCTTT. It is translated as CSVEEGAIATEAFF.

The chain recombines TRBV5-1 with TRBJ1-2; 8 nucleotides agree with TRBD1. The CDR3 has 15 residues. Germline V gene lookup returns CDR1 SGHRS and CDR2 YFSETQ. The V and J ends lost 5 bases and 2 bases, in that order; junction bases with no gene match: 8. CDR3 protein: CASSPGQVLNYGYTF. The CDR3 nucleotides read TGCGCCAGCAGTCCGGGACAGGTCTTAAACTATGGCTACACCTTC.

The gene calls are TRBV6-6 and TRBJ1-1; 8 nucleotides align to TRBD1. The CDR3 length is 13 residues. The germline gives CDR1 MNHNY, CDR2 SVGAGI (reference sequence). J gave up 4 bases and V 5 bases, and 3 bases lay outside the gene matches. CDR3 bases: TGTGCCAGCAGTACACAGGGGGGCACTGAAGCTTTCTTT. Its translation is CASSTQGGTEAFF.